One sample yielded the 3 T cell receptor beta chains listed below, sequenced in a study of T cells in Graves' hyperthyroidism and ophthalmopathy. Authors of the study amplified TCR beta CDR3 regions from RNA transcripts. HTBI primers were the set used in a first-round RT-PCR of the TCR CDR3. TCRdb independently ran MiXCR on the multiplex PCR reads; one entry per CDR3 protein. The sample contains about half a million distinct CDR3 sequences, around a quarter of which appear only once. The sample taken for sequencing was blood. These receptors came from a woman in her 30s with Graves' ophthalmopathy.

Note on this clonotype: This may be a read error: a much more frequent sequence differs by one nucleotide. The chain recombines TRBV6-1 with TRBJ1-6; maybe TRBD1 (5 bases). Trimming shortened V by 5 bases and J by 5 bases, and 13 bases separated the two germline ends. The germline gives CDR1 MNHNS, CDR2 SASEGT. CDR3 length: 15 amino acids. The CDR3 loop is CASSLQGDDNSPLHF. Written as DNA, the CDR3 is TGTGCCAGCAGTCTTCAGGGAGACGATAATTCACCCCTCCACTTT.

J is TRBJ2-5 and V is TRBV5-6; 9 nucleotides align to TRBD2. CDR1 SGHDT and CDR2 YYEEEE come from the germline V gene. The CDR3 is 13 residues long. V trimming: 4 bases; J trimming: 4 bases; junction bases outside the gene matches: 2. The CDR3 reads CASSGSGGETQYF. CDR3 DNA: TGTGCCAGCAGCGGTAGCGGGGGAGAGACCCAGTACTTC.

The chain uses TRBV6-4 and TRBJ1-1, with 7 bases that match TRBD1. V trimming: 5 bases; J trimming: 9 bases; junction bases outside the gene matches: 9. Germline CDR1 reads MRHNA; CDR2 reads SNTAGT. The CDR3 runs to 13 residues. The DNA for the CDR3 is TGTGCCAGCAGTTACCCTGGACAGGATAAAGCTTTCTTT. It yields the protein CASSYPGQDKAFF.